The clone carrying this TCR beta chain turned up a few times. This sample is part of a study of blood T cell repertoires in COVID-19. Study details: PBMCs, B-cell-depleted T cells, or T cells were the source of the cDNA or gDNA that made up the material.

CDR3 length: 15 residues. The V end lost 1 base, the J end lost 0 bases, and 7 bases lay between the germline ends. Germline V gene lookup returns CDR1 SEHNR and CDR2 FQNEAQ (reference sequence). Generated by immunoSEQ multiplex PCR, the TCRdb table keeps only in-frame clones and is missing some. The table shows some 300,000 clones, with 75% to 90% occurring only once. The receptor comes from a woman in her seventies with COVID-19, enrolled during active disease. Sequencing was done on a sample of peripheral blood. The V gene is TRBV7-9, the J gene TRBJ1-3, with D unresolved. The CDR3 nucleotides are TGTGCCAGCAGCTTAGTATCAGTCTCTGGAAACACCATATATTTT. This sequence encodes CASSLVSVSGNTIYF.